The source of this T cell receptor (beta chain) is a study of shared clonotypes between healthy human individuals. Study-wide background: Those who served as donors were a couple of women and a few men between the ages of 18 and 49.

In the naive CD8 group, cells lacked CD45RO and were positively selected for CCR7, so terminally differentiated effector memory CD45RA+ cells were left out. For sorted subsets, 150 to 200 ng DNA per replicate equaled tens of thousands of T cell genomes. Libraries were prepared by immunoSEQ multiplex PCR; TCRdb keeps only in-frame clonotypes and omits some of them. Here the sample spans around 1.9 million clones, 90% to 95% being singletons. Trimming took 7 bases from V and 4 from J, leaving 10 bases between them. This CDR3 contains 12 residues. Germline lookup yields CDR1 WSHSY and CDR2 SAAADI. The material sequenced was naive CD8+ T cells from PBMCs. The TCR was taken from a man between 18 and 29 years old in good health. Some clones in this sample may be carry-over from other donors' samples. The rearrangement joins TRBV10-2 to TRBJ2-5; maybe TRBD2 (6 bases). The CDR3 coding sequence is TGCGCCAGCACCGGGGAGGCAGAGACCCAGTACTTC. This encodes CASTGEAETQYF.